These 29 T cell receptor beta chains share one sample of origin, sequenced in a study of blood T cell repertoires in COVID-19. Sequenced by immunoSEQ multiplex PCR; TCRdb stores in-frame clones only, minus some. This sample has fewer than 200,000 clones, with 85% found just once. Sequences were obtained from peripheral blood. Every receptor here comes from a human donor with acute or convalescent COVID-19. The donor label of this sample is uncertain.

This sequence joins TRBV18 and TRBJ1-1, with D maybe TRBD1 (5 bases). This CDR3 is built from 12 residues. V lost 4 bases, J lost 11 bases, and 14 bases lay in between. CDR1 is KGHSH and CDR2 is LQKENI in the germline V gene. CDR3 amino acids: CASSLNGRDAFF. The DNA for the CDR3 is TGTGCCAGCTCACTAAACGGGAGGGACGCTTTCTTT.

This chain connects TRBV7-9 to TRBJ1-2, with D perhaps matching TRBD1 (5 bases). V was cut by 0 bases and J by 8 bases, with 10 bases left in between. This CDR3 spans 13 amino acids. Germline CDR1 SEHNR, CDR2 FQNEAQ (reference sequence). The CDR3 protein is CASSLARVDGYTF. In DNA, the CDR3 is TGTGCCAGCAGCTTAGCCAGGGTGGACGGCTACACCTTC.

This rearrangement joins TRBV2 to TRBJ1-6, with 9 bases fitting TRBD1. The V gene's germline CDR1 is SNHLY and CDR2 FYNNEI. The CDR3 consists of 17 residues. The V gene end was trimmed by 5 bases and the J gene end by 0 bases; junction bases not matched to a gene: 5. CDR3 sequence (DNA): TGTGCCAGCAGTCTGGACAGGGGAAGCTCCTATAATTCACCCCTCCACTTT. This translates into CASSLDRGSSYNSPLHF.

The chain recombines TRBV7-2 with TRBJ1-1, with 8 bases aligning to TRBD1. CDR1 SGHTA and CDR2 FQGNSA come from the germline V gene. V lost 1 base to trimming and J lost 0 bases; unmatched junction nucleotides: 10. This CDR3 has 18 amino acids. CDR3 in DNA: TGTGCCAGCAGCTTAGTCGGGCAGGGGGCGGGTATGAACACTGAAGCTTTCTTT. Translating gives CASSLVGQGAGMNTEAFF.

The chain carries TRBV28 and TRBJ2-1, with 7 nucleotides matching TRBD2. The V gene's germline CDR1 is MDHEN and CDR2 SYDVKM. The CDR3 runs 15 residues. Trimming took 6 bases from V and 0 from J; bases not matched to a gene: 5. CDR3 in DNA: TGTGCCAGCAGCTCGGCGGGGGTCTCCTACAATGAGCAGTTCTTC. Translation: CASSSAGVSYNEQFF.

CDR3 protein: CASSPPGTGTNEQFF. The CDR3 coding sequence is TGTGCCAGCTCACCACCCGGGACAGGTACCAATGAGCAGTTCTTC. The gene calls are TRBV18 and TRBJ2-1, with TRBD1 identical over 8 bases. Germline V gene lookup returns CDR1 KGHSH and CDR2 LQKENI. The V gene end was trimmed by 0 bases and the J gene end by 6 bases; junction bases not matched to a gene: 4. The length of the CDR3 is 15 residues.

The rearrangement joins TRBV7-2 to TRBJ1-5, with 9 bases lining up with TRBD1. The CDR3 is 15 amino acids. Germline CDR1 and CDR2: SGHTA and FQGNSA. The trim removed 3 bases at V and 7 bases at J, leaving 7 bases unmatched. The CDR3 loop is CASSFGGTGRQPQHF. CDR3 DNA sequence: TGTGCCAGCAGCTTTGGCGGGACAGGGCGCCAGCCCCAGCATTTT.

This clone was recorded once. The V gene is TRBV30, the J gene TRBJ2-2, with a weak D call TRBD1 (5 bases). This CDR3 is 13 amino acids long. The germline CDR1 and CDR2 sequences are GTSNPN and SVGIG (reference sequence). Trimming removed 4 bases from V and 5 bases from J, with 11 bases in between. The CDR3 region is CAWTPTVTGELFF. CDR3 DNA: TGTGCCTGGACCCCGACAGTGACCGGGGAGCTGTTTTTT.

J is TRBJ2-3 and V is TRBV3-1 (or the pseudogene TRBV3-2); the match to TRBD1 covers 8 bases. V shed 1 base and J 2 bases; nucleotides not matched to a gene: 11. The CDR3 contains 18 residues. The V gene's germline CDR1 is LGHDT and CDR2 YNNKEL (reference sequence). Here the CDR3 DNA reads TGTGCCAGCAGCCAAGGCACGCCGGGACAGGTTTACACAGATACGCAGTATTTT. Translation: CASSQGTPGQVYTDTQYF.

The chain employs TRBV28 and TRBJ1-2; 7 bases are shared with TRBD1. The CDR3 consists of 12 residues. Germline V lookup: CDR1 MDHEN, CDR2 SYDVKM. Trimming took 7 bases from V and 3 from J; bases not matched to a gene: 2. The CDR3, as DNA: TGTGCCAGCACCGACAGGGACTATGGCTACACCTTC. Translated, it gives CASTDRDYGYTF.

The V call is TRBV5-1, the J call TRBJ1-2, with 9 bases lining up with TRBD1. The length of the CDR3 is 16 residues. V dropped 2 bases and J dropped 6; count of bases not matched to a gene: 11. Germline CDR1 and CDR2: SGHRS and YFSETQ. CDR3 bases: TGCGCCAGCAGCTTTAACTTAGGGACAGGGTACAATGGCTACACCTTC. It yields the protein CASSFNLGTGYNGYTF.

The chain employs TRBV9 and TRBJ1-2; D possibly corresponds to TRBD1 (6 bases). Germline assignment: CDR1 SGDLS and CDR2 YYNGEE. The CDR3 covers 16 residues. Deletions cut 0 bases from V and 1 base from J, with 13 bases between. The chain's CDR3 is CASSVAGVPFNYGYTF. The CDR3 region has the DNA TGTGCCAGCAGCGTAGCAGGGGTCCCCTTTAACTATGGCTACACCTTC.

The CDR3 loop is CASSFRLAVQETQYF. Written as DNA, the CDR3 is TGTGCCAGCAGCTTCCGACTAGCAGTCCAAGAGACCCAGTACTTC. The chain employs TRBV5-6 and TRBJ2-5; 7 nucleotides align to TRBD2. Trimming took 2 bases from V and 1 from J; bases not matched to a gene: 5. The CDR3 is 15 amino acids. Germline V gene sequence: CDR1 SGHDT, CDR2 YYEEEE.

V gene TRBV11-3 combines with J gene TRBJ1-2; 8 bases fit TRBD1. Germline values: CDR1 SGHNT, CDR2 YENEEA. J lost 6 bases, V lost 1 base, and 7 bases had no gene match. CDR3 size: 15 residues. CDR3 DNA: TGTGCCAGCAGCTTAGGTGGGGGACAGGCCGATGGCTACACCTTC. Amino acid sequence: CASSLGGGQADGYTF.

The chain recombines TRBV3-1 (or the pseudogene TRBV3-2) with TRBJ1-5; TRBD1 might be the D (5 bases). The ends were cut back, 5 bases at V and 3 bases at J, with 11 bases in the middle. The germline gives CDR1 LGHDT, CDR2 YNNKEL (reference sequence). The CDR3 length is 14 residues. The CDR3 DNA reads as TGTGCCAGCAGCTTCGGACACCACAATCAGCCCCAGCATTTT. This encodes CASSFGHHNQPQHF.

This chain connects TRBV28 to TRBJ1-5; D gene uncertain. The CDR3 totals 14 residues. Trimming removed 6 bases at V and 0 bases at J, with 9 bases between. CDR1 and CDR2 (germline): MDHEN, SYDVKM. The CDR3 nucleotides read TGTGCCAGCAGCTCTTGGGCTAGCAATCAGCCCCAGCATTTT. The encoded protein is CASSSWASNQPQHF.

The chain recombines TRBV5-1 with TRBJ1-1, with TRBD1 identical over 8 bases. The CDR3 spans 16 residues. V trimming: 0 bases; J trimming: 5 bases; junction bases outside the gene matches: 9. Germline V gene data show CDR1 as SGHRS and CDR2 as YFSETQ. Here the CDR3 reads CASSLEAPGGRTEAFF. The CDR3, as DNA: TGCGCCAGCAGCTTGGAGGCGCCAGGGGGCAGGACTGAAGCTTTCTTT.

The V and J genes are TRBV7-2 and TRBJ2-1, with 8 positions matching TRBD1. V dropped 0 bases and J dropped 5; count of bases not matched to a gene: 15. This CDR3 region has 19 residues. The V gene's germline CDR1 is SGHTA and CDR2 FQGNSA. In nucleotides, the CDR3 is TGTGCCAGCAGCTTAGCCCCAGGGGGCCACGCTAGGTCGGACAATGAGCAGTTCTTC. The encoded protein is CASSLAPGGHARSDNEQFF.

The rearrangement links TRBV9 to TRBJ2-3; 10 bases line up with TRBD1. The trim removed 0 bases at V and 1 base at J, leaving 8 bases unmatched. This CDR3 region has 18 residues. CDR1 is SGDLS and CDR2 is YYNGEE in the germline V gene. The DNA of the CDR3 is TGTGCCAGCAGCGTAGTATTAGGACAGGGGGGAGGCACAGATACGCAGTATTTT. Its protein is CASSVVLGQGGGTDTQYF.

This clone was observed once. The chain couples TRBV28 to TRBJ2-7; perhaps TRBD1 as D (6 bases). CDR1 is MDHEN and CDR2 is SYDVKM in the germline V gene. The CDR3 sequence is 14 residues long. Trimming took 7 bases from V and 1 from J, leaving 14 bases between them. The CDR3 sequence: CASNGAGQSYEQYF. The DNA of the CDR3 is TGTGCCAGCAATGGGGCCGGACAGTCCTACGAGCAGTACTTC.

In its sample, this clone was seen a few times. The chain combines TRBV19 with TRBJ2-1; the D gene is possibly TRBD1 (6 bases). The germline gives CDR1 LNHDA, CDR2 SQIVND (reference sequence). This CDR3 region has 15 residues. V shed 6 bases and J shed 2 bases, with 14 bases lying between them. Here the CDR3 reads CASRMGQGPYNEQFF. The CDR3, as DNA: TGTGCCAGTAGAATGGGGCAGGGGCCCTACAATGAGCAGTTCTTC.

The V and J genes are TRBV7-9 and TRBJ1-2, with D possibly matching TRBD1 (5 bases). The CDR3 is 16 amino acids. V was clipped by 2 bases and J by 2 bases, with 15 bases between them. Germline values: CDR1 SEHNR, CDR2 FQNEAQ (reference sequence). CDR3 sequence: CASSLPTWAGNYGYTF. CDR3 nucleotide sequence: TGTGCCAGCAGCTTACCGACATGGGCAGGGAACTATGGCTACACCTTC.

This clone was seen a single time. V usage is TRBV3-1 (or the pseudogene TRBV3-2) and J usage is TRBJ1-5; the match to TRBD1 covers 7 bases. CDR3 length: 16 amino acids. Germline loops: CDR1 LGHDT, CDR2 YNNKEL (reference sequence). V lost 3 bases to trimming and J lost 0 bases; unmatched junction nucleotides: 5. CDR3 nucleotides: TGTGCCAGCAGCCACGGGACAGCATATAGCAATCAGCCCCAGCATTTT. Translation gives CASSHGTAYSNQPQHF.

The chain is built from TRBV10-1 and TRBJ1-5; 9 bases line up with TRBD1. The V gene's germline CDR1 is WNHNN and CDR2 SYGVQD (reference sequence). V shed 5 bases and J 7 bases; nucleotides not matched to a gene: 6. The CDR3 is 14 residues long. CDR3 sequence reads: CASSPDRGGQPQHF. The DNA for the CDR3 is TGCGCCAGCAGTCCGGACAGGGGTGGACAGCCCCAGCATTTT.

The genes are TRBV29-1 and TRBJ1-3, with D tentatively TRBD1 (5 bases). Germline V gene data show CDR1 as SQVTM and CDR2 as ANQGSEA. This CDR3 region has 14 residues. Trimming took off 6 bases at V and 2 bases at J, with 14 bases between the two ends. The CDR3: CSVSGGYPGNTIYF. The CDR3 coding sequence is TGCAGCGTCAGCGGGGGATACCCTGGAAACACCATATATTTT.

V gene TRBV9 combines with J gene TRBJ2-4; tentatively, D is TRBD1 (5 bases). Deletions cut 3 bases from V and 5 bases from J, with 9 bases between. The CDR3 sequence is 13 residues long. Germline V gives CDR1 SGDLS, CDR2 YYNGEE. Here the CDR3 reads CASSGTGQNIQYF. The CDR3, as DNA: TGTGCCAGCAGCGGAACAGGACAAAACATTCAGTACTTC.

This clone was observed a handful of times. The chain carries TRBV3-1 (or the pseudogene TRBV3-2) and TRBJ2-1; TRBD2 matches 11 bases. The CDR3 has 19 residues. V gave up 1 base and J gave up 8 bases; unmatched junction bases: 16. Germline CDR1 LGHDT, CDR2 YNNKEL (reference sequence). The CDR3 DNA is TGTGCCAGCAGCCAAGCCCTAGCGGGGGGCCGAGGGGGGTTCCATGAGCAGTTCTTC. Its translation is CASSQALAGGRGGFHEQFF.

V is TRBV11-2 and J is TRBJ1-2; D unclear. The CDR3 runs 14 residues. Germline V lookup: CDR1 SGHAT, CDR2 FQNNGV. V was pared by 5 bases and J by 3 bases, with 13 bases between. CDR3: CASSPPVRDYGYTF. The CDR3, as DNA: TGTGCCAGCAGCCCCCCGGTCCGGGACTATGGCTACACCTTC. The entire variable domain, with the rest obtained from reference TRBV11-2 and TRBJ1-2, is as follows: EAGVAQSPRYKIIEKRQSVAFWCNPISGHATLYWYQQILGQGPKLLIQFQNNGVVDDSQLPKDRFSAERLKGVDSTLKIQPAKLEDSAVYLCASSPPVRDYGYTFGSGTRLTVV.

The gene calls are TRBV9 and TRBJ2-7; the D gene is possibly TRBD1 (7 bases). Germline CDR1 and CDR2: SGDLS and YYNGEE. V dropped 3 bases and J dropped 2 bases, with 12 bases sitting between them. The CDR3 sequence is 14 residues long. CDR3 region: CASSAQGGPYEQYF. Written as DNA, the CDR3 is TGTGCCAGCAGCGCCCAGGGGGGCCCCTACGAGCAGTACTTC. Complete variable domain (other parts from reference TRBV9 and TRBJ2-7): DSGVTQTPKHLITATGQRVTLRCSPRSGDLSVYWYQQSLDQGLQFLIQYYNGEERAKGNILERFSAQQFPDLHSELNLSSLELGDSALYFCASSAQGGPYEQYFGPGTRLTVT.